The T cell receptor beta chain under discussion was sequenced for a study of cytomegalovirus exposure and HLA in healthy donors (TCRdb year 2017). Background on the whole study: A later analysis indicated that the 95 to 150 validation repertoires were generated on the platform also employed for the approximately 690 repertoires of the first cohort. A separate validation cohort of roughly 130 different subjects was used in addition to the approximately 610-subject first cohort. The study was designed to test whether signatures of past pathogen exposure could be identified by cataloging public T cell receptors. To predict cytomegalovirus infection status, the study combined high-throughput TCR immunosequencing, statistical association of individual TCRs with disease status, and machine learning. What the work shows at the level of the full study, not this receptor alone: Across donors, most TCR sequences were observed very rarely, whereas some public TCRs were present in many individuals. Of the cluster scores, 85% to 95% were above 0 in a later analysis, which found that TCRs clustered in the first cohort also tended to co-occur in the roughly 130 validation repertoires. According to the authors, the approach could potentially be generalized to other disease states and immunological phenotypes. A later analysis had no HLA typing for the validation cohort, so co-occurrence there was scored across all 120 repertoires. In vitro tests confirmed that a few of the cytomegalovirus-associated TCR beta chains recognize cytomegalovirus antigens. Cytomegalovirus status was reported to be diagnosed by the classifier with high specificity and sensitivity in both the original and validation cohorts. The study listed approximately 150 TCR beta chains as associated with cytomegalovirus.

Details on this clone: Its binding antigen is unknown. It has no much larger one-base neighbor in the sample; base qualities were not kept.

Trimming takes 0 bases from V and 5 bases from J, and the germline ends sit 13 bases apart. The CDR3 starts with the cysteine, ends with the phenylalanine, and has 15 residues. The entry retains the CDR3 DNA only, 45 bases that are in frame from base 1. Based on the germline V gene, the CDR1 and CDR2 sequences are KGHSH and LQKENI. The library was generated by the immunoSEQ multiplex PCR assay. On the study's bioinformatics: A statistical classification framework was developed to diagnose cytomegalovirus status using the catalog of TCR beta chain sequences. TCRdb mirrors the immuneACCESS table, restricted to in-frame sequences. Some clones are absent from its copies; in checked studies, under half trace to an unresolved V gene, and the reason for the others is unknown. Clonal size and the V and J genes are those of that table, whereas D and trimming came from the DNA. Recorded for this sample are roughly 140,000 clones; approximately 90% of them occurred a single time. About 0.65% of the sample belongs to the ten largest clones.

Separate from the approximately 700-subject first cohort, the validation cohort of about 120 subjects was the group to which the donors belonged. Sequenced sample: PBMCs. The receptor chain draws on TRBV18 and TRBJ1-1; TRBD1 could be the D gene, as 6 bases match. This TCR was sampled from a man between 18 and 35 years old in good health and CMV-seronegative. The DNA reads as follows: TGTGCCAGCTCACCACCGGCACAGGGCTCGACTGAAGCTTTCTTT. Its translation is CASSPPAQGSTEAFF. Joined to the reference TRBV18 and TRBJ1-1 proteins, this CDR3 gives the full variable domain: NAGVMQNPRHLVRRRGQEARLRCSPMKGHSHVYWYRQLPEEGLKFMVYLQKENIIDESGMPKERFSAEFPKEGPSILRIQQVVRGDSAAYFCASSPPAQGSTEAFFGQGTRLTVV.